This T cell receptor beta chain was documented in a study of T-cell reconstitution after alpha-beta-depleted transplantation in children. The CDR3 loop spans 16 amino acids. The germline V gene encodes CDR1 LNHNV and CDR2 YYDKDF (reference sequence). With 5 bases clipped from V and 3 bases from J, the junction kept 13 bases outside the gene matches. Unique molecular identifiers were used in preparing the TCRbeta library. TCRdb re-called the PCR reads through MiXCR, storing one row per CDR3 protein. The profile shows 500,000 to 600,000 distinct CDR3 sequences, 15% to 20% of them singletons. The chain couples TRBV15 to TRBJ2-7, with 7 nucleotides matching TRBD2. Sequences were derived from PBMCs from the stem cell graft donor, sampled from the stem cell graft. The sequence was obtained from a human donor who donated a stem cell graft to a child with acute lymphoblastic leukemia. The DNA for the CDR3 is TGTGCCACCAGCGCGAGAGCCGGCGGGACTATCTACGAGCAGTACTTC. This gives the protein CATSARAGGTIYEQYF.